These 3 T cell receptor beta chains were sequenced from one sample in a study of CD8+ T cells in alopecia areata. Sequencing used cDNA as its template, made by extracting RNA and reverse transcribing it. The table came from immunoSEQ multiplex PCR; TCRdb's copy has only in-frame clones and leaves some out. The sample counts around 290,000 clones, none seen once; the ten largest own less than 1.5%. On the basis of CD4, CD8alpha, NKG2D, NKG2ACE and other markers, pooled cutaneous lymph node cells were sorted. Sequenced: CD4+ T cells sorted from a lymph node. These receptors were taken from a C3H/HeJ mouse with alopecia areata. These mice share the MHC haplotype H2-k.

On this clone itself: The genes and germline here are from mouse. The read comes to an end 4 residues before the CDR3 does, leaving the germline J gene to fill in the end. The chain combines TRBV19 with TRBJ2-1; no reliable D call. Per the germline V gene, CDR1 is FNHDT and CDR2 is SITEND (reference sequence). This CDR3 contains 13 residues. Deletions cut 6 bases from V and 0 bases from J, with 7 bases between. The sequenced part of the CDR3 DNA is TGTGCCAGCAACACCAATAACTATGCT. This gives the protein CASNTNNYA. The full CDR3 protein reads CASNTNNYAEQFF. The whole variable domain, filled in from reference TRBV19 and TRBJ2-1, reads GGIITQTPKFLIGQEGQKLTLKCQQNFNHDTMYWYRQDSGKGLRLIYYSITENDLQKGDLSEGYDASREKKSSFSLTVTSAQKNEMAVFLCASNTNNYAEQFFGPGTRLTVL.

This clone turned up a few times. Gene names are the mouse ones. The read finishes 3 residues shy of the CDR3 end, and the germline J gene is used to complete it. This sequence joins TRBV2 and TRBJ1-6; perhaps TRBD1 as D (6 bases). TRBJ1-6 qualifies as an ORF whose function is uncertain. Trimming removed 1 base at V and 6 bases at J, with 10 bases between. This CDR3 has 15 residues. CDR1 and CDR2 (germline): LGHNA, YSYQKL. The CDR3 bases that were read are TGTGCCAGCAGCCAAGCGGGACAAGTTAATTCGCCC. It is translated as CASSQAGQVNSP. The CDR3 reads in full as CASSQAGQVNSPLYF.

This clone was observed a few times. The gene symbols are mouse symbols. The read gets to within 4 residues of the CDR3 end, and the germline J gene fills in the rest. The sample contains more than one DNA sequence encoding this CDR3. The V gene is TRBV5, the J gene TRBJ2-1; 9 bases agree with TRBD2. CDR1 and CDR2 from the germline V gene are LGHNA and YNLKQL (reference sequence). The CDR3 totals 15 residues. V lost 1 base and J lost 3; bases outside the gene matches: 1. The CDR3 bases that were read are TGTGCCAGCAGCCAAGCTGGGGGGGGCTATGCT. Translated, it gives CASSQAGGGYA. The whole CDR3 reads CASSQAGGGYAEQFF.